One sample yielded the 11 T cell receptor beta chains listed below, sequenced in a study of blood T cells in healthy people across ages. For the second PCR, which ran for about 7 to 11 cycles, a sample-barcoded 5' primer and a J-beta primer mix were used. TCRdb re-called the 5' RACE reads with MiXCR, one entry per CDR3 protein. In the table there are hundreds of thousands of distinct CDR3 sequences, approximately 30% of which are singletons. Sequences were obtained from blood. The source of these receptors is a woman older than 75 in good health.

This clonotype was found a few times. A read error may account for a junction end that differs from germline. V usage is TRBV7-7 and J usage is TRBJ2-3; TRBD2 might be the D (6 bases). Germline V gene data show CDR1 as SSHAT and CDR2 as FNYEAQ (reference sequence). The CDR3 consists of 15 residues. The DNA for the CDR3 is TGTGCTAGCAGCTTAGCGGTCAGGGCCACAGATACGCAGTATTTT. Amino acids: CASSLAVRATDTQYF.

This chain uses TRBV5-1 with TRBJ2-1; tentatively, D is TRBD1 (5 bases). The germline gives CDR1 SGHRS, CDR2 YFSETQ. CDR3 length equals 14 residues. Trimming stripped 0 bases from V and 10 bases from J, with 14 bases between. Here the CDR3 reads CASSLGQPLREQFF. The CDR3 DNA reads as TGCGCCAGCAGCTTGGGACAGCCCCTTCGGGAGCAGTTCTTC.

A remark on this clonotype: A much larger clone differs by one base, so this may be a read error. The chain combines TRBV14 with TRBJ2-7, with 9 bases matching TRBD1. Germline trimming cut 3 bases from V and 6 bases from J; bases unmatched to any gene: 3. Germline V gene sequence: CDR1 SGHDN, CDR2 FVKESK. CDR3 length: 13 residues. The CDR3 DNA follows: TGTGCCAGCAGCCAGGACAGGGGAATCGAGCAGTACTTC. Translating gives CASSQDRGIEQYF.

With regard to this clonotype: The junction shows a germline mismatch at one end, possibly a read error. The chain employs TRBV12-3 or TRBV12-4 and TRBJ2-3; 7 nucleotides align to TRBD2. The CDR3 sequence is 16 residues long. Written as DNA, the CDR3 is TGTGCCAGCAGCCAGCAGGGCGGGGGTAGAGCAGATGCGCAGTATTTT. Its protein is CASSQQGGGRADAQYF.

This clonotype was seen ten or more times. This sequence joins TRBV5-1 and TRBJ1-5; 7 bases match TRBD1. Germline V gene lookup returns CDR1 SGHRS and CDR2 YFSETQ. The CDR3 is 14 residues long. The junction had 4 bases not matched to a gene; V was cut back by 4 bases and J by 3 bases. In DNA form, the CDR3 reads TGCGCCAGCAGCCCGGGACAGTACAATCAGCCCCAGCATTTT. Its protein is CASSPGQYNQPQHF.

V usage is TRBV3-1 and J usage is TRBJ1-2; 9 bases align to TRBD1. This CDR3 contains 12 residues. CDR1 and CDR2 (germline): LGHDT, YNNKEL (reference sequence). CDR3 region: CATGGSNYGYTF. For the CDR3, the DNA is TGTGCTACAGGGGGCTCGAACTATGGCTACACCTTC.

This clonotype came up many times. The chain couples TRBV2 to TRBJ2-1, with D perhaps matching TRBD1 (5 bases). Trimming cost V 4 bases and J 9 bases, with 13 bases left between them. The CDR3 has 13 amino acids. CDR1 is SNHLY, CDR2 FYNNEI, per germline. The CDR3 DNA reads as TGTGCCAGCAGTGTCTCTCAGGGTACTGAGCAGTTCTTC. Its translation: CASSVSQGTEQFF.

The table lists this clonotype with a few counts. This sequence may be a read error, since a much larger clone differs from it by one base. The CDR3 DNA follows: TGTGCCAGCAGCCAAGATTGGGGGGCCATCGCAGATACGCAGTATTTT. It translates to CASSQDWGAIADTQYF. The V and J genes are TRBV4-2 and TRBJ2-3; D could derive from TRBD1 or TRBD2 (6 bases each). The CDR3 totals 16 residues. Trimming took 0 bases from V and 4 from J, leaving 14 bases between them. Germline V CDR1 and CDR2: LGHNA, YNFKEQ.

In its sample, this clonotype was seen many times. The chain couples TRBV5-1 to TRBJ1-2, with a possible D match to TRBD1 (6 bases). V gave up 0 bases and J gave up 3 bases, with 9 bases separating them. Looked up from germline, CDR1 is SGHRS and CDR2 is YFSETQ. This CDR3 has 14 residues. CDR3 protein: CASSLDQGYYGYTF. The DNA of the CDR3 is TGCGCCAGCAGCTTGGATCAGGGGTACTATGGCTACACCTTC.

This sequence joins TRBV20-1 and TRBJ1-1; no definite D call. The CDR3 is 13 residues long. V was clipped by 0 bases and J by 4 bases, with 9 bases between them. CDR1 is DFQATT and CDR2 is SNEGSKA in the germline V gene (reference sequence). CDR3 loop: CSARDLVGTEAFF. The DNA of the CDR3 is TGCAGTGCTAGAGATCTGGTTGGCACTGAAGCTTTCTTT.

The chain combines TRBV7-3 with TRBJ2-3, with 9 bases matching TRBD2. Germline CDR1 SGHTA, CDR2 FQGTGA. The CDR3 runs 15 residues. With 5 bases clipped from V and 0 bases from J, the junction kept 3 bases outside the gene matches. The CDR3, as DNA: TGTGCCAGCAGCCAGACTAGCGGAAGCACAGATACGCAGTATTTT. It yields the protein CASSQTSGSTDTQYF. The full variable domain, its missing parts supplied by reference TRBV7-3 and TRBJ2-3, is GAGVSQTPSNKVTEKGKYVELRCDPISGHTALYWYRQSLGQGPEFLIYFQGTGAADDSGLPNDRFFAVRPEGSVSTLKIQRTERGDSAVYLCASSQTSGSTDTQYFGPGTRLTVL.